This is a list of T cell receptor beta chains from one sample in a study of cytomegalovirus exposure and HLA in healthy donors. Method: immunoSEQ multiplex PCR; TCRdb's copy keeps in-frame clones and lacks some. The data contain under 200,000 clones, 68% of them singletons. The specimen sequenced was PBMCs. The receptors here all came from a middle-aged woman in good health and CMV-seropositive. Each CDR3 is given with its conserved first and last residue. Rows give clone size only sometimes, using once, few, many, or a class for an expanded clone.

CDR3aa,j_gene,abundance,v_gene
CASSIESGGTGGDNEQFF,TRBJ2-1,NA,TRBV19
CASATGGGTDTQYF,TRBJ2-3,once,TRBV7-6
CASSPRTVVYQETQYF,TRBJ2-5,NA,TRBV7-2
CASSIYQGYEQYF,TRBJ2-7,NA,TRBV19
CASSTLGQGREETQYF,TRBJ2-5,NA,TRBV19
CASSFRGMNTEAFF,TRBJ1-1,few,TRBV19
CASSQEPGVGGYTF,TRBJ1-2,NA,TRBV14
CASSLRRESHNEQFF,TRBJ2-1,NA,TRBV27
CASSPGQGESTGELFF,TRBJ2-2,NA,TRBV5-5
CSVDRGQGGRGYTF,TRBJ1-2,NA,TRBV29-1
CASSGGLAGSGELFF,TRBJ2-2,NA,TRBV11-3
CASSGLVRGNQPQHF,TRBJ1-5,few,TRBV6-5
CASTRDREAFF,TRBJ1-1,NA,TRBV7-2
CASSLRASGGYEQYF,TRBJ2-7,NA,TRBV7-2
CASSPTSGSSAYEQYF,TRBJ2-7,NA,TRBV28
CASSPLPGLAGGTSSYEQYF,TRBJ2-7,NA,TRBV18
CASSRTGLAGEQYF,TRBJ2-7,NA,TRBV6-5
CASSPRTSGVGETQYF,TRBJ2-5,once,TRBV5-4
CASSSERYTEAFF,TRBJ1-1,NA,TRBV6-4
CASSTLDSYTGELFF,TRBJ2-2,NA,TRBV5-8
CSAHKGGGTDTQYF,TRBJ2-3,NA,TRBV29-1
CASSYDTAGPTEAFF,TRBJ1-1,once,TRBV6-5
CASFTLTGVSREKLFF,TRBJ1-4,NA,TRBV28
CASSSSIDTEAFF,TRBJ1-1,NA,TRBV7-2
CASSLAQGNTEAFF,TRBJ1-1,once,TRBV5-1
CASSGGQGMNTEAFF,TRBJ1-1,NA,TRBV18
CASSIQGGDSPLHF,TRBJ1-6,NA,TRBV7-2
CASSSGTAYETQYF,TRBJ2-5,NA,TRBV7-9
CASSPGGYEQYF,TRBJ2-7,NA,TRBV11-2
CASSLWGGGEQYF,TRBJ2-7,NA,TRBV7-8
CASSLDTGTSGHYEQYF,TRBJ2-7,NA,TRBV5-1
CASSLGQEEYF,TRBJ2-3,NA,TRBV6-5
CASTPSSNTEAFF,TRBJ1-1,NA,TRBV6-5
CASSQYGREVSEQFF,TRBJ2-1,NA,TRBV4-1
CASCQGGTGELFF,TRBJ2-2,NA,TRBV27
CASSPETSGPYEQYF,TRBJ2-7,NA,TRBV18
CASSLDTANQPQHF,TRBJ1-5,NA,TRBV28
CASSLLRGENNSPLHF,TRBJ1-6,NA,TRBV5-4
CASSQEGQDQPQHF,TRBJ1-5,once,TRBV4-1
CASSLSRGGRYEQYF,TRBJ2-7,NA,TRBV7-9
CASSAGQMNTEAFF,TRBJ1-1,NA,TRBV19
CASSLAGRRGANVLTF,TRBJ2-6,NA,TRBV7-2
CASSLGRGRYYEQYF,TRBJ2-7,NA,TRBV7-9
CASMPVGEDQPQHF,TRBJ1-5,few,TRBV2
CASSLSRVPTQYF,TRBJ2-7,NA,TRBV5-4
CASSGAGGPQYF,TRBJ2-5,NA,TRBV5-4
CASGLTHEGGATGELFF,TRBJ2-2,NA,TRBV28
CASSLGGQDNQPQHF,TRBJ1-5,few,TRBV11-2